The 3 T cell receptor beta chains below were found in one sample sequenced in a study of siplizumab effects on memory and regulatory T cells. Some clones are missing from TCRdb's copy, which holds only in-frame ones; the method was immunoSEQ multiplex PCR. The sample lists some 65,000 clones, approximately 88% seen once, with about 1.5% in the top ten. Sequenced material: Tregs sorted from blood. The receptors derive from a human donor in good health.

The V call is TRBV5-6, the J call TRBJ2-2, with unresolved D. The CDR3 totals 16 residues. Germline CDR1 reads SGHDT; CDR2 reads YYEEEE. V lost 0 bases and J lost 6, with 15 bases in between. CDR3 region: CASSLAGFRVAGELFF. DNA of the CDR3: TGTGCCAGCAGCTTGGCCGGGTTTAGGGTGGCCGGGGAGCTGTTTTTT.

V and J are TRBV5-1 and TRBJ2-1, with D possibly TRBD1 on 6 matching bases. From germline, CDR1 is SGHRS and CDR2 YFSETQ. V was trimmed by 4 bases and J by 6 bases, leaving 20 bases between them. This CDR3 is 16 amino acids long. The CDR3 DNA sequence: TGCGCCAGCAGCAGGAACCGGGACAAAGTATCCAATGAGCAGTTCTTC. This sequence encodes CASSRNRDKVSNEQFF.

This chain uses TRBV19 with TRBJ2-2; tentatively, D is TRBD2 (6 bases). Looked up from germline, CDR1 is LNHDA and CDR2 is SQIVND (reference sequence). V lost 11 bases, J lost 6 bases, and 16 bases lay in between. CDR3 size: 13 residues. CDR3 DNA: TGTGCCCTAACGGGAGATCTGCCCGGGGAGCTGTTTTTT. It codes for CALTGDLPGELFF.